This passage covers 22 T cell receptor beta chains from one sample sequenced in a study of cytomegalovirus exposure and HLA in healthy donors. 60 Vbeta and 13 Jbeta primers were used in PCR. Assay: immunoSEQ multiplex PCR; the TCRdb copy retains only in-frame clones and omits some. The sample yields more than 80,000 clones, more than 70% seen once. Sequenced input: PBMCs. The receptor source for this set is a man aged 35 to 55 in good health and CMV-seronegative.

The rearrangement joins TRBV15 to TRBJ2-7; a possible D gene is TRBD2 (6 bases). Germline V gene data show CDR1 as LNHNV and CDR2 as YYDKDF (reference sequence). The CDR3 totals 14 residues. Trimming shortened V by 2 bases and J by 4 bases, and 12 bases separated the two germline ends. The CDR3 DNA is TGTGCCACCAGCAGACTCGGAGGGGAGTACGAGCAGTACTTC. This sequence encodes CATSRLGGEYEQYF.

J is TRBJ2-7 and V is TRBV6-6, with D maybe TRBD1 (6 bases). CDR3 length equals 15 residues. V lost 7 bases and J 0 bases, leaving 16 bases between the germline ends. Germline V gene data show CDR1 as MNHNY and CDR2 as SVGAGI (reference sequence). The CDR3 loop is CASTSRGRSSYEQYF. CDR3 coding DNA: TGTGCCAGCACTTCGAGGGGGAGAAGCTCCTACGAGCAGTACTTC.

This CDR3 reads CASSEQGPWTQYF. The CDR3 nucleotides are TGTGCCAGCAGTGAACAGGGGCCTTGGACCCAGTACTTC. This rearrangement joins TRBV2 to TRBJ2-5; the D gene is possibly TRBD1 (6 bases). Germline lookup yields CDR1 SNHLY and CDR2 FYNNEI. Trimming took off 2 bases at V and 7 bases at J, with 11 bases between the two ends. CDR3 length: 13 residues.

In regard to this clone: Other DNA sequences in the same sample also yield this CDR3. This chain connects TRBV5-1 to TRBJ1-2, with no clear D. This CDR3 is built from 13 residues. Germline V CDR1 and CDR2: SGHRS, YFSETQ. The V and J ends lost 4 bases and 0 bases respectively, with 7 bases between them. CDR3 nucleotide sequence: TGCGCCAGCAGCACCACAGCTAACTATGGCTACACCTTC. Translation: CASSTTANYGYTF.

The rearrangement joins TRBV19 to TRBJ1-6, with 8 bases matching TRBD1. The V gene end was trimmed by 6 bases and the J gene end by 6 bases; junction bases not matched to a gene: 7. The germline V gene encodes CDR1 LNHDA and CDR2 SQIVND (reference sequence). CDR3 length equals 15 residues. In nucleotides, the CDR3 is TGTGCCAGTAGCGCGGACAGGGTTGGTAATTCACCCCTCCACTTT. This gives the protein CASSADRVGNSPLHF.

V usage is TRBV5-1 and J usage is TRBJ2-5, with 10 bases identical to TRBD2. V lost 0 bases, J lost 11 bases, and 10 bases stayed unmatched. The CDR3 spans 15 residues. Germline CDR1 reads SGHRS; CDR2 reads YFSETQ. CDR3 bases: TGCGCCAGCAGCTTGGAAGGACTAGCGGTCGGGGAGCAGTACTTC. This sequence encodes CASSLEGLAVGEQYF.

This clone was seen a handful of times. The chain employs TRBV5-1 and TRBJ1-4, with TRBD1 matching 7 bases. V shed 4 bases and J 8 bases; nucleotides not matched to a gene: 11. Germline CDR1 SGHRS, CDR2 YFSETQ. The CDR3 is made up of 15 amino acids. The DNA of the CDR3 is TGCGCCAGCAGCCTGGGCACAGGGGAAGTGGAAAAACTGTTTTTT. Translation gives CASSLGTGEVEKLFF.

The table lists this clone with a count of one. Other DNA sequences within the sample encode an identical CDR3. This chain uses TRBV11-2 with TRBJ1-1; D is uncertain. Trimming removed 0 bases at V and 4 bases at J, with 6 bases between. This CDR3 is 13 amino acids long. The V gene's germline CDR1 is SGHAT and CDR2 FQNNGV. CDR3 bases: TGTGCCAGCAGCTTAGATCGGAGCACTGAAGCTTTCTTT. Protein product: CASSLDRSTEAFF.

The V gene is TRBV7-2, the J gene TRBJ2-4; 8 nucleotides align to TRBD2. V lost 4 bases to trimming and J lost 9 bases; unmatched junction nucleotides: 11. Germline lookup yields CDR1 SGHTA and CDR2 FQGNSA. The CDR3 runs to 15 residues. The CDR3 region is CASSSKGLDKFIQYF. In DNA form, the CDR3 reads TGTGCCAGCAGCTCGAAGGGACTAGATAAATTCATTCAGTACTTC.

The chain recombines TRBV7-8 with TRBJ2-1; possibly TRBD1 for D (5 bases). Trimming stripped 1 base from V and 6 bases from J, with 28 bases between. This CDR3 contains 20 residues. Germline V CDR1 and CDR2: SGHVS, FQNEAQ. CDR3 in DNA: TGTGCCAGCAGCTTAGAACAGGTGTTTAAGGGATGGACGAATGGCAATGAGCAGTTCTTC. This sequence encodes CASSLEQVFKGWTNGNEQFF.

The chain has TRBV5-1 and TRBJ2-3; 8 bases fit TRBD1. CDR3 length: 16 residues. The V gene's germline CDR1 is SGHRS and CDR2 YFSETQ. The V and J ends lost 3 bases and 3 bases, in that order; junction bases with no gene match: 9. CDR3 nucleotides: TGCGCCAGCAGCTCGGAGGGCAGGGGGCGAACAGATACGCAGTATTTT. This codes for CASSSEGRGRTDTQYF.

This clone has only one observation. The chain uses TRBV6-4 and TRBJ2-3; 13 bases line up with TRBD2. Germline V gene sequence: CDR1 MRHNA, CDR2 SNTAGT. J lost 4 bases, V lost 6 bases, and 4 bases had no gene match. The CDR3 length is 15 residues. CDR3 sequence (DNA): TGTGCCAGCAGCCCGGGACTAGCGGGGTCAGATACGCAGTATTTT. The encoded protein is CASSPGLAGSDTQYF.

CDR3 nucleotide sequence: TGTGCCAGCAGCTTAGGTCCAGCGGGGGGCCAAGAGACCCAGTACTTC. This translates into CASSLGPAGGQETQYF. The chain employs TRBV7-9 and TRBJ2-5; TRBD2 aligns across 9 bases. The CDR3 totals 16 residues. V was clipped by 1 base and J by 1 base; unmatched bases: 4. The germline gives CDR1 SEHNR, CDR2 FQNEAQ (reference sequence).

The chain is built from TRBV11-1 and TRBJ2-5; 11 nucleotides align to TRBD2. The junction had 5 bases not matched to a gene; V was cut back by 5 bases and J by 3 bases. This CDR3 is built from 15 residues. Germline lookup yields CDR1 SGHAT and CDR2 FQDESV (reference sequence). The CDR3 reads CASSRSGGVEETQYF. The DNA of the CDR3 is TGTGCCAGCAGCCGTAGCGGGGGGGTTGAAGAGACCCAGTACTTC.

CDR3 in amino acids: CASRLQGDTEAFF. CDR3 nucleotides: TGTGCCAGCAGACTGCAGGGGGACACTGAAGCTTTCTTT. The chain has TRBV11-2 and TRBJ1-1; 7 positions agree with TRBD1. CDR3 size: 13 residues. The germline V gene has CDR1 SGHAT and CDR2 FQNNGV. V was clipped by 6 bases and J by 3 bases; unmatched bases: 4.

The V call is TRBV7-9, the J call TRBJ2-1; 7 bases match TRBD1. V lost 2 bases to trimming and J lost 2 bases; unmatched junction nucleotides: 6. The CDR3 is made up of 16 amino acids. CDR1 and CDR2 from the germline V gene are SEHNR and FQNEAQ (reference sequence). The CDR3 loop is CASSLTTGSTYNEQFF. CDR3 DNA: TGTGCCAGCAGCTTAACGACAGGGTCCACCTACAATGAGCAGTTCTTC.

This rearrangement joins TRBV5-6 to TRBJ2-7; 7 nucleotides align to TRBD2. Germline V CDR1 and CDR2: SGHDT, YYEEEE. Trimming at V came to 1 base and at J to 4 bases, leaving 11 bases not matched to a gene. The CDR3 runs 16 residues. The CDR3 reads CASSLNGGFPTYEQYF. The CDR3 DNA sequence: TGTGCCAGCAGCTTGAACGGGGGGTTTCCTACGTACGAGCAGTACTTC. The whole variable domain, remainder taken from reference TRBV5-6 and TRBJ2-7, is DAGVTQSPTHLIKTRGQQVTLRCSPKSGHDTVSWYQQALGQGPQFIFQYYEEEERQRGNFPDRFSGHQFPNYSSELNVNALLLGDSALYLCASSLNGGFPTYEQYFGPGTRLTVT.

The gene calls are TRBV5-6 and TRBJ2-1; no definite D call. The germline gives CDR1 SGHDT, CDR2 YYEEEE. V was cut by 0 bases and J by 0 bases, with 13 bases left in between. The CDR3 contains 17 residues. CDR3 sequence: CASSLVQILSSYNEQFF. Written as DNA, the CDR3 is TGTGCCAGCAGCTTGGTACAGATCCTGAGCTCCTACAATGAGCAGTTCTTC. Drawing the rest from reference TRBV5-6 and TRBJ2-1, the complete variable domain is DAGVTQSPTHLIKTRGQQVTLRCSPKSGHDTVSWYQQALGQGPQFIFQYYEEEERQRGNFPDRFSGHQFPNYSSELNVNALLLGDSALYLCASSLVQILSSYNEQFFGPGTRLTVL.

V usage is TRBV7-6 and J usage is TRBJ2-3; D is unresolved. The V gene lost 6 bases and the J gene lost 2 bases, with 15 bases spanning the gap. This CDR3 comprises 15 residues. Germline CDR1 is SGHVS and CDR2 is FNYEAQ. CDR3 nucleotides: TGTGCCAGCAGTGAACAGTATAGGCCCACAGATACGCAGTATTTT. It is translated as CASSEQYRPTDTQYF.

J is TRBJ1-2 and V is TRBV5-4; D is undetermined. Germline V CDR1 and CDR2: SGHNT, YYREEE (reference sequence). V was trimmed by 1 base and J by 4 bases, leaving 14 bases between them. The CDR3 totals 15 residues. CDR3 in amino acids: CASSLREQIIYGYTF. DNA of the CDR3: TGTGCCAGCAGCTTGCGCGAACAGATCATCTATGGCTACACCTTC.

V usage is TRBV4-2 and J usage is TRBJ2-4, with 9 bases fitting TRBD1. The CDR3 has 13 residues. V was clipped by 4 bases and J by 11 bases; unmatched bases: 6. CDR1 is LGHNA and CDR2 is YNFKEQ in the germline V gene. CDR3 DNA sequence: TGTGCCAGCAGCCCAGACAGGGGGAAGGTTCAGTACTTC. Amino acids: CASSPDRGKVQYF.

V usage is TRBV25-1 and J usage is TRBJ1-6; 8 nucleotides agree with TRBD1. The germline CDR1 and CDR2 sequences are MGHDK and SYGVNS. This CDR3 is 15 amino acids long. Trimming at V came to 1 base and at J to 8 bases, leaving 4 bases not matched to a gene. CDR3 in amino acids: CASSELGRGHSPLHF. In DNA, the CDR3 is TGTGCCAGCAGTGAATTAGGCAGGGGGCATTCACCCCTCCACTTT.